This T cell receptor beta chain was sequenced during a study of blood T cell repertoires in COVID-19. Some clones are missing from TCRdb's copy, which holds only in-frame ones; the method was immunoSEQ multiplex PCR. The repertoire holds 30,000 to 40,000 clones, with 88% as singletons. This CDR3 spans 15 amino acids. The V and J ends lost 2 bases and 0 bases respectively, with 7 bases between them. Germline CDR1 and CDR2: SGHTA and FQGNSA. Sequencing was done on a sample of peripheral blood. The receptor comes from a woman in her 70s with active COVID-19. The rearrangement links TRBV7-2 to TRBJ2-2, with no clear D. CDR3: CASSLYGSNTGELFF. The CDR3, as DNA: TGTGCCAGCAGCTTATACGGGTCGAACACCGGGGAGCTGTTTTTT.